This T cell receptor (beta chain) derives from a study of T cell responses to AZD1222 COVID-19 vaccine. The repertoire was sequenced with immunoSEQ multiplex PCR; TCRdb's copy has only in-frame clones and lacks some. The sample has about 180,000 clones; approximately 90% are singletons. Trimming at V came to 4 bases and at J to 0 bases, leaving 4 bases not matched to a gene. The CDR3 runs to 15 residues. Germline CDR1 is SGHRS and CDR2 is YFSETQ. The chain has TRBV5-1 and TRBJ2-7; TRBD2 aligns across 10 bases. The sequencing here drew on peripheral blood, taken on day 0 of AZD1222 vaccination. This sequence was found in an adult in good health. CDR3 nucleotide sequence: TGCGCCAGCAGCCCGACTAGCGGGTACTCCTACGAGCAGTACTTC. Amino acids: CASSPTSGYSYEQYF.